This T cell receptor beta chain was profiled in a study of T-cell reconstitution after alpha-beta-depleted transplantation in children. Points from the study as a whole: Several hundred expanded graft clones reportedly gave rise to the alpha-beta T cells present about two months after transplant. Some patients' high day-60 TCRbeta diversity was traced to surviving recipient T cells and thymic progenitors. Newly made T cells mostly supplied T-cell counts and diversity one year after transplant.

Unique molecular identifiers were incorporated during preparation of the TCRbeta library. TCRdb called the PCR reads again in MiXCR, with one record for every CDR3 protein. Of hundreds of thousands of distinct CDR3 sequences in the sample, approximately 24% were seen once. V was trimmed by 6 bases and J by 8 bases, leaving 11 bases between them. The V gene's germline CDR1 is DFQATT and CDR2 SNEGSKA (reference sequence). This CDR3 has 11 residues. A word on this clonotype: Its target is not known.

The TCR originated in a female patient younger than 10 who had a stem cell transplant for congenital amegakaryocytic thrombocytopenia, so the T cells may come from the graft donor. Sequencing was performed on PBMCs, mostly from graft donor cells, taken 360 days after TCRalphabeta/CD19-depleted stem cell transplant. V usage is TRBV20-1 and J usage is TRBJ2-1; D tentatively fits TRBD1 or TRBD2 (5 bases each). The CDR3 is CSANLGDEQFF. The CDR3 DNA is TGCAGTGCCAACTTGGGGGATGAGCAGTTCTTC.